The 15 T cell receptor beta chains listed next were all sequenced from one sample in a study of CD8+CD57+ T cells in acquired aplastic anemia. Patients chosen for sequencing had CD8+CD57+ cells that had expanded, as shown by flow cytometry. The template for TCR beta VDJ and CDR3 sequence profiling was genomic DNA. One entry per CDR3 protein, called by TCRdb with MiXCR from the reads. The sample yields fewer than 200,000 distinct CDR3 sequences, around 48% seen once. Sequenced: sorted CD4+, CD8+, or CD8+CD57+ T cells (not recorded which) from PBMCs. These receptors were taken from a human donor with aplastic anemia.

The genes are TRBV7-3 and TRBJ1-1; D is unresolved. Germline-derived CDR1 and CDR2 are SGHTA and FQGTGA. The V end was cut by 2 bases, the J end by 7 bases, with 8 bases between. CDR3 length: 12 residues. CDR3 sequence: CASSLADGEAFF. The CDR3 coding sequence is TGTGCCAGCAGCTTAGCCGACGGTGAAGCTTTCTTT.

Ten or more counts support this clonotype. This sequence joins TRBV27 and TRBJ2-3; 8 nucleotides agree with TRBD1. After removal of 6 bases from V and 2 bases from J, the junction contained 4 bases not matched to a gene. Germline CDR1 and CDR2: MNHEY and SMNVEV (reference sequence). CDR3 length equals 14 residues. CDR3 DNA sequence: TGTGCCAGCAGGAGGACAGGGCCCACAGATACGCAGTATTTT. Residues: CASRRTGPTDTQYF.

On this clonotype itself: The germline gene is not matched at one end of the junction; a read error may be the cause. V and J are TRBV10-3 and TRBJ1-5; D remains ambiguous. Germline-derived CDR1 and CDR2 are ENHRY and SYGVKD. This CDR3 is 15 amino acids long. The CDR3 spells CASSEGSTGYQPQHF. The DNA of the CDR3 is TGTGCCAGCAGTGAAGGGTCGACGGGGTATCAGCCCCAGCATTTT.

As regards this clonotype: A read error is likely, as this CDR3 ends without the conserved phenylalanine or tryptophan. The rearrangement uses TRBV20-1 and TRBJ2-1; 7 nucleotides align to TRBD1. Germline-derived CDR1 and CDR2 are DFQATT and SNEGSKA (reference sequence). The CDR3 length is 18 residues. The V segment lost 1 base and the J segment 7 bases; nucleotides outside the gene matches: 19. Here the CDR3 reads CSARGPRQGVRGMNEQFL. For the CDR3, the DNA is TGCAGTGCTAGAGGCCCAAGGCAGGGGGTTAGAGGGATGAATGAGCAGTTCCTC.

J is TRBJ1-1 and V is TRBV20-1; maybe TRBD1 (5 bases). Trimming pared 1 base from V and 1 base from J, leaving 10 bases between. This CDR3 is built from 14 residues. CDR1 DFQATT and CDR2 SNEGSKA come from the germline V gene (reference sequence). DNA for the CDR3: TGCAGTGCTAGAGTAGGGACCGGGAACACTGAAGCTTTCTTT. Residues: CSARVGTGNTEAFF.

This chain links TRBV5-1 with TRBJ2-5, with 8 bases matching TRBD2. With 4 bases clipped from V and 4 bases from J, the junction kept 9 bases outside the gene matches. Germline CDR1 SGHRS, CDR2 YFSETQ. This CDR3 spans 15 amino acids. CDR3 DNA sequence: TGCGCCAGCAGCCCTCAGTCGGGGGGGTTAGAGACCCAGTACTTC. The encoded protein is CASSPQSGGLETQYF.

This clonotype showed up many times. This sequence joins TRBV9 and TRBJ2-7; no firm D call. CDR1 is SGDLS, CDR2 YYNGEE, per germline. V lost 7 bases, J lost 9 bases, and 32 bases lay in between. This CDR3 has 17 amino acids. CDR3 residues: CASVMSSEQLYLRGQYF. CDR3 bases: TGTGCCAGCGTCATGTCGTCGGAACAGCTGTATCTACGAGGGCAGTACTTC.

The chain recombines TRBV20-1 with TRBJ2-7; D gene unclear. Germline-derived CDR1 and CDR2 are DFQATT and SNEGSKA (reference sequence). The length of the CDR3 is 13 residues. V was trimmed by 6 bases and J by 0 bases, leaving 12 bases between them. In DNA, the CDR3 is TGCAGTGCCATCAAGCCTAGCTCCTACGAGCAGTACTTC. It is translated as CSAIKPSSYEQYF.

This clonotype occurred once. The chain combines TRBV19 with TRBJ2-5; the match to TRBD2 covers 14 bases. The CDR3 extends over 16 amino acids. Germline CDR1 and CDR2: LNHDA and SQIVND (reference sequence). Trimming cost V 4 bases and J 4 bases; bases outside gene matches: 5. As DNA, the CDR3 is TGTGCCAGTAGTACCGGGACTAGCGGGAGCCGAGAGACCCAGTACTTC. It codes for CASSTGTSGSRETQYF. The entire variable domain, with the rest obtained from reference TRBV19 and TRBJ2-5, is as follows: DGGITQSPKYLFRKEGQNVTLSCEQNLNHDAMYWYRQDPGQGLRLIYYSQIVNDFQKGDIAEGYSVSREKKESFPLTVTSAQKNPTAFYLCASSTGTSGSRETQYFGPGTRLLVL.

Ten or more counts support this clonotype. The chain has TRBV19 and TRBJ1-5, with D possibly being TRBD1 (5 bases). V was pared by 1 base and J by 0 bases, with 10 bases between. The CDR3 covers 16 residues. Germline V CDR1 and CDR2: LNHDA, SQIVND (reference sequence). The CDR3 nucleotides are TGTGCCAGTAGTATAGGTCGACAGTATAGCAATCAGCCCCAGCATTTT. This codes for CASSIGRQYSNQPQHF.

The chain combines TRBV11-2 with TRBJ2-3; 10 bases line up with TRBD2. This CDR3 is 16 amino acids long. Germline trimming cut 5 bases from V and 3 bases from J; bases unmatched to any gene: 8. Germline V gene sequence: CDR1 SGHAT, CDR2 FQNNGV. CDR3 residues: CASSALSSGSTDTQYF. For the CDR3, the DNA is TGTGCCAGCAGCGCGCTCTCTAGCGGGAGTACAGATACGCAGTATTTT.

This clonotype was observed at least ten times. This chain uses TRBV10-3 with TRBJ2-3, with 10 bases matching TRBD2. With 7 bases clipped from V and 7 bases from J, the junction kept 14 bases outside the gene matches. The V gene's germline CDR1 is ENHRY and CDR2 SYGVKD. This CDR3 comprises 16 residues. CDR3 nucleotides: TGTGCCATCACCCCGGGACTAGCGAGCCGGGGTAATACGCAGTATTTT. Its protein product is CAITPGLASRGNTQYF.

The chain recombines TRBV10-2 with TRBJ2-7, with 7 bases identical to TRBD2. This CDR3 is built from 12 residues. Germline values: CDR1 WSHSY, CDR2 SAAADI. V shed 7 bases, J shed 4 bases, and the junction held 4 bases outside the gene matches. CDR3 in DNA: TGCGCCAGCACTATGGGGGGGTACGAGCAGTACTTC. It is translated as CASTMGGYEQYF.

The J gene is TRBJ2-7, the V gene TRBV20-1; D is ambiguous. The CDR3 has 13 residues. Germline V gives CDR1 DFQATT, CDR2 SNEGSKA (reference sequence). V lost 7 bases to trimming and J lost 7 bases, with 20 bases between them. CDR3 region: CSVDALKATEQYF. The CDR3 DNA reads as TGCAGTGTGGACGCGCTGAAGGCTACGGAGCAGTACTTC.

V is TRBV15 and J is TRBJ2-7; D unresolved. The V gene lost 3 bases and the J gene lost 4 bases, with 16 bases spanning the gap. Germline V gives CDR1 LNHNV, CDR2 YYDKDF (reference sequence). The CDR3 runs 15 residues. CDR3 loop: CATSSARAGNYEQYF. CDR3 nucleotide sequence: TGTGCCACCAGCAGTGCTAGAGCTGGAAATTACGAGCAGTACTTC.